The 2 T cell receptor beta chains in this list originate from one sample, sequenced in a study of blood T cells in healthy people across ages. A second PCR of roughly 7 to 11 cycles used a sample-barcoded 5' primer and a J-beta primer mix. TCRdb recomputed calls from the 5' RACE reads with MiXCR, one row per CDR3 protein. The sample carries nearly 800,000 distinct CDR3 sequences, 20% to 25% recorded once. These data were likewise used in another study, on T cells of mothers and their children.

Sequencing input: blood. The receptors were sampled from a boy younger than 18 in good health.

On this clonotype itself: One junction end disagrees with the germline gene, perhaps due to a read error. The chain uses TRBV5-1 and TRBJ2-3; tentatively, D is TRBD2 (6 bases). The CDR3 is 20 amino acids. CDR1 is SGHRS and CDR2 is YFSETQ in the germline V gene. The CDR3 sequence: CASSLGWGGVPTVDTDAQYF. Here the CDR3 DNA reads TGCGCCAGCAGCTTGGGGTGGGGCGGGGTGCCAACAGTGGACACAGATGCGCAGTATTTT.

This clonotype was seen more than once but under ten times. The chain links TRBV5-4 to TRBJ2-1; D gene uncertain. V was cut by 3 bases and J by 6 bases, with 7 bases left in between. The CDR3 length is 12 residues. Germline-derived CDR1 and CDR2 are SGHNT and YYREEE (reference sequence). The CDR3 is CASSSGSNEQFF. CDR3 coding DNA: TGTGCCAGCAGCTCAGGCTCCAATGAGCAGTTCTTC.